This T cell receptor beta chain was recovered during a study of immune cell composition in non-small cell lung cancer. Findings and limits, study-wide: Lung squamous cell carcinoma tumours had significantly higher top 10 clone scores and productive clonality than lung adenocarcinoma.

The repertoire was sequenced with immunoSEQ multiplex PCR; TCRdb's copy has only in-frame clones and lacks some. The sample has approximately 1,300 clones, 88% seen once. Remarks on this clone: The antigen is unknown.

Trimming removed 0 bases from V and 4 bases from J, with 13 bases in between. The germline gives CDR1 MGHRA, CDR2 YSYEKL. The CDR3 runs to 15 residues. The V and J genes are TRBV4-1 and TRBJ2-7; a possible D gene is TRBD1 (6 bases). Sample: lung tumor tissue. This clonotype was sampled from a human donor with non-small cell lung cancer. The DNA of the CDR3 is TGCGCCAGCAGCCAAGAAGGGGGTACTCTTTACGAGCAGTACTTC. Its translation: CASSQEGGTLYEQYF.